This TCR beta chain was recorded in a study of identical twins (dated by TCRdb to the mid-2010s). For context, the study as a whole: The study deep-sequenced TCR alpha and beta repertoires from monozygotic twins, unrelated adults of various ages and cord blood to test whether fetal clonotypes persist. To rule out contamination, replicate twin experiments were performed at different times with different library preparation protocols. What the study reported, not specific to this receptor: Fewer insertions were carried by abundant cord blood beta clonotypes; a weaker similar trend was observed in young adult naive repertoires, while no such trend was observed in memory repertoires. Recombination models systematically underestimated out-of-frame TCR alpha sharing in monozygotic twins but agreed with sharing between unrelated individuals. Compared with coincidental sharing between unrelated individuals, out-of-frame TCR alpha sequences shared between twins showed an excess of sequences with low generation probability. Because the same donors could not be followed over many years, conclusions were based on cross-sectional statistical analysis. A weaker excess of twin sharing was found in beta out-of-frame sequences because the signal-to-noise ratio was lowered by fewer shared sequences. Zero-insertion analyses could be partly confounded by invariant T cells such as MAIT and iNKT, though diverse VJ usage argued against such confounding for most clonotypes.

Every donor was a healthy Caucasian. Three pairs of female monozygotic twins, all aged about 18 to 30 years, made up the twin cohort. Positive isolation kits from Invitrogen were used to isolate the CD4+ and CD8+ T cell populations. With respect to this clonotype: Its specific antigen is unknown. The record has no base qualities; no much larger clone is one base away.

Trimming at the junction amounts to 5 bases on V and 3 bases on J, and the germline ends lie 10 bases apart. CDR1 and CDR2 are read off the germline V gene as SQVTM and ANQGSEA. The CDR3 has 12 amino acids, counting the end cysteine and phenylalanine. Only the CDR3 part of the read is kept: 36 bases, read in frame from the first base. Library preparation used 5' RACE. The listed sequencing device is Illumina HiSeq 2000. Template switching added a universal primer binding site, and the final cDNA carried a unique molecular identifier that allowed TCR cDNA molecules to be counted accurately. Specific primers in the conserved constant-segment region were used to synthesize first-strand cDNA for the TCR alpha and beta chains. To control for contamination, each cDNA library was double barcoded with a SMART-Mk sample barcode plus Illumina barcodes. Two successive PCR steps introduced TruSeq adapter sequences along with Illumina sample barcodes. Sequencing of the TCR alpha and beta cDNA libraries was done on the Illumina HiSeq platform using custom primers. As for how the authors treated the data: MiGEC was used to process raw reads and extract unique molecular identifiers, and MiXCR was used to find CDR3 positions. For each individual, recombination models were inferred using an EM algorithm with the repgenHMM and IGoR tools. Shared clonotypes were analyzed with the tcR package in R, and sharing was normalized by the product of cloneset sizes. To study raw recombination free of thymic and clonal selection effects, out-of-frame nonproductive sequences were analyzed. The public reads were run again by TCRdb, first through fastp at Q25 and then through MiXCR, and only productive beta chains were kept. Every CDR3 protein is listed once, alongside the most common genes and DNA of its rows. V and J calls and clone size were set by TCRdb, not the authors. In all, the sample holds approximately 470,000 distinct CDR3 sequences, and 12% to 15% of those were seen once. The ten biggest clones cover approximately 0.52% of the sample.

This sample also appeared in a second study, on yellow fever vaccine responses in identical twins. The second study also describes: The T cell response to vaccination in identical twins was reported by the authors to appear partly convergent and partly personalized. Focusing on identical twins, the study followed the T cell clones that responded to the vaccine, and did so with precision.

Recombination connected TRBV29-1 to TRBJ2-5; D gene: possibly TRBD2, on 6 matching bases. The source of this sequence is a woman aged 18-35 years in good health. Sequenced sample: CD4+ T cells sorted from blood. The CDR3 loop reads CSVKGGEETQYF. The DNA sequence is TGCAGCGTTAAGGGAGGCGAAGAGACCCAGTACTTC.